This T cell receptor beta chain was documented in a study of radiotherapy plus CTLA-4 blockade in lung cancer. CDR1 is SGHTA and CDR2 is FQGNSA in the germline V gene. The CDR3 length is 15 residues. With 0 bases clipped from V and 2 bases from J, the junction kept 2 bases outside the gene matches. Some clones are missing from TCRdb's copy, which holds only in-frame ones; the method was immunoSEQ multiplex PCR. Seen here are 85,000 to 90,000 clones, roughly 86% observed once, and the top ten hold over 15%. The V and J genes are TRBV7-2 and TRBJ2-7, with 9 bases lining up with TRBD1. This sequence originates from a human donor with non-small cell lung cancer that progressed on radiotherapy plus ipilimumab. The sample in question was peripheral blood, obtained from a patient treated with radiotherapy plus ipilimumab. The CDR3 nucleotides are TGTGCCAGCAGCTTAGCGGGACAGGGACCCTACGAGCAGTACTTC. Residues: CASSLAGQGPYEQYF.